The present T cell receptor beta chain was sequenced within a study of shared clonotypes between healthy human individuals. The protocol was immunoSEQ multiplex PCR, while the TCRdb copy is restricted to in-frame clones and leaves out a portion. Of fewer than 1.8 million clones detected, around 98.5% appear once; the ten largest clones hold roughly 0.36%. After removal of 5 bases from V and 9 bases from J, the junction contained 4 bases not matched to a gene. The CDR3 is 13 amino acids. Germline CDR1 SEHNR, CDR2 FQNEAQ (reference sequence). This sequence joins TRBV7-9 and TRBJ2-1; TRBD2 matches 10 bases. Input material: naive CD4+ T cells sorted from blood. Subset indicated: CD45RA+ positively selected. This receptor was taken from a man aged 25 to 40 in good health. The DNA for the CDR3 is TGTGCCAGCAGCGTCCTAGCGGGAGTTGAGCAGTTCTTC. This gives the protein CASSVLAGVEQFF.